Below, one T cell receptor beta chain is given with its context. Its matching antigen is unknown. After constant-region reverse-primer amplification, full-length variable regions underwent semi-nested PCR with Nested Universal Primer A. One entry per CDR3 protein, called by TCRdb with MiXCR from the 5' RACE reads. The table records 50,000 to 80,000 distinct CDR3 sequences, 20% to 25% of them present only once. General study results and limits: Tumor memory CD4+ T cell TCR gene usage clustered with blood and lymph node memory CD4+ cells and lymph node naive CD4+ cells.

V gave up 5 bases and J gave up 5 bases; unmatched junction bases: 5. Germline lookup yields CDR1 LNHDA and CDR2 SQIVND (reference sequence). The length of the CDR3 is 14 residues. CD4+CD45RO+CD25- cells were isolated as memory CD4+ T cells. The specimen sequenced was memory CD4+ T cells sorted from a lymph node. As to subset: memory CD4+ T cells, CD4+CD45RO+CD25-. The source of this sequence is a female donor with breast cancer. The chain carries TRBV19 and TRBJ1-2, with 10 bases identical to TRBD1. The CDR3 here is CASSFRDRGYGYTF. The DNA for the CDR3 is TGTGCCAGTAGTTTCCGGGACAGGGGATATGGCTACACCTTC.